This record concerns one T cell receptor beta chain sequence. The antigen is undetermined. A junction boundary mismatches the germline segment, possibly from a read error. These data are taken from a study of blood T cells in healthy people across ages. Study-level information: Template switching caught about one barcoded beta molecule for each two T cells. Study-wide results and limits: Any changes in expanded clonotypes were possibly confounded, as donor CMV status remained unknown. Since the PBMCs were unsorted, naive and antigen-experienced cells could not be conclusively compared. Naive T cell percentage and TCR beta diversity correlated strongly.

Looked up from germline, CDR1 is SGHRS and CDR2 is YFSETQ. The CDR3 spans 13 residues. A second PCR of 7 to 11 cycles used a sample-barcoded 5' primer and a J-beta primer mix. TCRdb passed the 5' RACE reads through MiXCR, listing each CDR3 protein once. The sample yields around 800,000 distinct CDR3 sequences, around 62% seen once. Sequencing was carried out using blood. The genes are TRBV5-1 and TRBJ1-1, with a weak D call TRBD1 (5 bases). The receptor was derived from a man aged 25-45 years in good health. The CDR3 coding sequence is TGTGCCAGCAGTTTGGCGGGGGACACTGAAGCTTTCTTT. Its translation: CASSLAGDTEAFF.